The clone carrying this T cell receptor (beta chain) was recorded at least ten times. Its specificity is unknown. The germline V gene has CDR1 LGHNA and CDR2 YNFKEQ. This CDR3 is built from 15 residues. With 4 bases clipped from V and 9 bases from J, the junction kept 8 bases outside the gene matches. This sample is drawn from a study of cytomegalovirus exposure and HLA in healthy donors. Study overall: An earlier analysis found 110 million or so unique TCR beta sequences from 150 million to 200 million T cells. Study-wide points: Associated with cytomegalovirus, according to the listing, were fewer than 200 TCR beta chains.

PCR amplification relied on 60 Vbeta primers (plus 13 Jbeta primers). This table comes from immunoSEQ multiplex PCR, and its TCRdb copy is limited to in-frame clones, with some not included. This table has roughly 170,000 clones, about 84% appearing once. This chain links TRBV4-2 with TRBJ2-1, with TRBD2 matching over 11 bases. Sequencing was done on a sample of PBMCs. The sequence was obtained from a man aged 18-30 years in good health and CMV-seronegative. CDR3 region: CASSPLAGESAEQFF. The DNA for the CDR3 is TGTGCCAGCAGCCCACTAGCGGGAGAATCGGCTGAGCAGTTCTTC.